The entry that follows covers one TCR beta chain sequence. Its antigen is unknown. The entry originates in a study of radiation and T cells in renal cell carcinoma. Looking at the study overall: Nephrectomy followed 15 Gy stereotactic body radiation by 4 weeks.

General observations from the study: In blood, top tumor clones expanded by 2 weeks, shrinking by 4.

Trimming took off 2 bases at V and 2 bases at J, with 8 bases between the two ends. The germline V gene encodes CDR1 SGHRS and CDR2 YFSETQ. This CDR3 contains 14 residues. Time point indicated: baseline pretreatment blood. Treatment given: 15 Gy SBRT to primary tumor, nephrectomy 4 weeks later. After SBRT, blood was collected at 2 and 4 weeks, plus baseline. Clear cell pathology was present in this patient's renal cell carcinoma. Produced via immunoSEQ multiplex PCR; TCRdb's table is partial and in-frame only. The sample gives around 46,000 clones, roughly 83% of which show up once; roughly 30% is in the top ten.

This clonotype originated in a woman in her seventies with renal cell carcinoma. The starting material was blood, obtained from a patient whose treatment included radiotherapy and nephrectomy. The genes are TRBV5-1 and TRBJ1-3; unclear D gene. CDR3 nucleotide sequence: TGCGCCAGCAGCTTTGGGGAGGCTGGAAACACCATATATTTT. Translation gives CASSFGEAGNTIYF.